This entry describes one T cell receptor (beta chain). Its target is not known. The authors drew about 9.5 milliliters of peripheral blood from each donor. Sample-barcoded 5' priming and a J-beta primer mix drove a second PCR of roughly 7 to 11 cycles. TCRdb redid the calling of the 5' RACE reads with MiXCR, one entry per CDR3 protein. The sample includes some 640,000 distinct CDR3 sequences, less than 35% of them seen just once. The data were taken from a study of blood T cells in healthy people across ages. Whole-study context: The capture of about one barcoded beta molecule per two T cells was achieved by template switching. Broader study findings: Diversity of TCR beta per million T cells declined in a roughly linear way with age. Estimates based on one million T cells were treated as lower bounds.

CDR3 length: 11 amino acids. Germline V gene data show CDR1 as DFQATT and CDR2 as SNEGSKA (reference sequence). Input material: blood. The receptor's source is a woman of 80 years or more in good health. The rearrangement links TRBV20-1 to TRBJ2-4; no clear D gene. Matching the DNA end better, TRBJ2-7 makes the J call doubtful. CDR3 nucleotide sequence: TGCAGTGTAGCCGGACCCTACGAGCAGTACTTC. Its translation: CSVAGPYEQYF.